The 11 T cell receptor beta chains reported below all come from one sample, sequenced in a study of control samples from healthy donors and cancer patients (dated by TCRdb to 2020 to 2021). The library was prepared using the immunoSEQ multiplex PCR assay. TCRdb took over this immuneACCESS table, retaining in-frame rearrangements with V and J assigned. Such tables are incomplete; in checked studies, under half of the missing clones stem from an unresolved V gene, and the remainder is unexplained. This sample has about 120,000 clones in its table, and roughly 84% of those were observed once. The ten largest account for about 1.8% of the sample. The sample comprised blood. Receptors originate from a man aged 18 to 30 in good health.

Here the CDR3 reads CSASTGNYEQYF. CDR3 coding DNA: TGCAGTGCTAGTACAGGGAACTACGAGCAGTACTTC. V gene TRBV20-1 combines with J gene TRBJ2-7; D is possibly TRBD1 (6 bases). Trimming stripped 3 bases from V and 3 bases from J, with 9 bases between. The germline gives CDR1 DFQATT, CDR2 SNEGSKA (reference sequence). This CDR3 comprises 12 residues.

The V gene is TRBV5-1, the J gene TRBJ2-5, with no clear D. V lost 4 bases and J lost 1, with 14 bases in between. Germline CDR1 SGHRS, CDR2 YFSETQ. This CDR3 region has 15 residues. In nucleotides, the CDR3 is TGCGCCAGCAGCGCTGACCCGTCACTCCAAGAGACCCAGTACTTC. This encodes CASSADPSLQETQYF.

J is TRBJ1-1 and V is TRBV11-2; unclear D gene. CDR3 length equals 14 residues. V lost 3 bases to trimming and J lost 1 base, with 9 bases between them. The germline V gene has CDR1 SGHAT and CDR2 FQNNGV. CDR3 sequence: CASSFNKGNTEAFF. The CDR3 DNA reads TGTGCCAGCAGCTTTAATAAGGGGAACACTGAAGCTTTCTTT. Using reference TRBV11-2 and TRBJ1-1 for the parts outside the CDR3, the full variable domain is EAGVAQSPRYKIIEKRQSVAFWCNPISGHATLYWYQQILGQGPKLLIQFQNNGVVDDSQLPKDRFSAERLKGVDSTLKIQPAKLEDSAVYLCASSFNKGNTEAFFGQGTRLTVV.

This chain joins TRBV6-5 and TRBJ1-5; 8 positions match TRBD1. This CDR3 contains 15 residues. Losses at the gene ends were 10 bases for V and 4 bases for J; bases not matched to a gene: 12. Germline CDR1 and CDR2: MNHEY and SVGAGI. CDR3 sequence: CATAADRVGNQPQHF. The DNA for the CDR3 is TGTGCCACCGCTGCGGACAGGGTCGGAAATCAGCCCCAGCATTTT.

A word on this clone: Additional DNA sequences in this sample encode the identical CDR3. The chain has TRBV6-4 and TRBJ2-3; 7 bases are shared with TRBD2. Germline V gene lookup returns CDR1 MRHNA and CDR2 SNTAGT. The trim removed 0 bases at V and 4 bases at J, leaving 1 base unmatched. The CDR3 consists of 14 residues. The CDR3 loop reads CASSDSGGPDTQYF. The DNA for the CDR3 is TGTGCCAGCAGTGACTCGGGAGGGCCAGATACGCAGTATTTT.

This chain joins TRBV6-5 and TRBJ2-3, with D uncertain. This CDR3 contains 13 residues. Germline V CDR1 and CDR2: MNHEY, SVGAGI. Trimming shortened V by 0 bases and J by 5 bases, and 6 bases separated the two germline ends. Written as DNA, the CDR3 is TGTGCCAGCAGTTACTCTTCGGGAGATACGCAGTATTTT. It specifies CASSYSSGDTQYF.

The CDR3 bases are TGTGCCAGCAGCCCGAAGCCGATTGTAACAGGTGGCTACACCTTC. It translates to CASSPKPIVTGGYTF. V usage is TRBV7-3 and J usage is TRBJ1-2; weak D call: TRBD1 (5 bases). The germline gives CDR1 SGHTA, CDR2 FQGTGA. The CDR3 length is 15 residues. V gave up 5 bases and J gave up 7 bases, with 20 bases separating them.

The rearrangement uses TRBV10-3 and TRBJ1-2, with D uncertain. The CDR3 has 12 amino acids. V lost 4 bases to trimming and J lost 4 bases, with 7 bases between them. Germline V lookup: CDR1 ENHRY, CDR2 SYGVKD. Here the CDR3 reads CAISGQLYGYTF. CDR3 coding DNA: TGTGCCATCAGTGGACAACTCTATGGCTACACCTTC.

For the CDR3, the DNA is TGTGCCAGCAGCTTAACGCATGAAGCTTTCTTT. Translated: CASSLTHEAFF. The chain couples TRBV7-9 to TRBJ1-1, with D hard to call. The CDR3 sequence is 11 residues long. CDR1 and CDR2 (germline): SEHNR, FQNEAQ (reference sequence). V lost 2 bases to trimming and J lost 7 bases, with 5 bases between them.

The V call is TRBV6-1, the J call TRBJ2-7, with 9 bases fitting TRBD1. There are 15 residues in the CDR3. The V gene end was trimmed by 3 bases and the J gene end by 4 bases; junction bases not matched to a gene: 7. CDR1 is MNHNS and CDR2 is SASEGT in the germline V gene. For the CDR3, the DNA is TGTGCCAGCAGTGAGTCGGGACAGGGTTTGTACGAGCAGTACTTC. It codes for CASSESGQGLYEQYF.

The chain employs TRBV9 and TRBJ2-2; a possible D gene is TRBD1 (5 bases). V lost 0 bases and J lost 5, with 14 bases in between. CDR3 length: 16 residues. Germline V gene data show CDR1 as SGDLS and CDR2 as YYNGEE. The CDR3 here is CASSVVPRAATGELFF. The CDR3 DNA sequence: TGTGCCAGCAGCGTAGTTCCCAGGGCGGCGACCGGGGAGCTGTTTTTT.